The present T cell receptor beta chain was sequenced within a study of cytomegalovirus exposure and HLA in healthy donors. About the study: It was reported in a later analysis that the 120 or so validation repertoires used the same platform as the 666 first-cohort repertoires.

Libraries were prepared by immunoSEQ multiplex PCR; TCRdb keeps only in-frame clonotypes and omits some of them. The sample contains some 99,000 clones, approximately 91% of which appear only once. The CDR3 extends over 13 amino acids. Looked up from germline, CDR1 is SNHLY and CDR2 is FYNNEI. V lost 6 bases to trimming and J lost 4 bases, with 10 bases between them. The study, taken as a whole, reports: Cytomegalovirus-associated status was assigned to roughly 160 TCR beta chains.

Note on this clone: No antigen is known for it.

The receptor's source is a woman aged 18-29 years in good health and CMV-seronegative. The chain has TRBV2 and TRBJ1-5; D is undetermined. Sequencing used PBMCs. Written as DNA, the CDR3 is TGTGCCAGCAGCGACACGCAAAATCAGCCCCAGCATTTT. Its translation is CASSDTQNQPQHF.